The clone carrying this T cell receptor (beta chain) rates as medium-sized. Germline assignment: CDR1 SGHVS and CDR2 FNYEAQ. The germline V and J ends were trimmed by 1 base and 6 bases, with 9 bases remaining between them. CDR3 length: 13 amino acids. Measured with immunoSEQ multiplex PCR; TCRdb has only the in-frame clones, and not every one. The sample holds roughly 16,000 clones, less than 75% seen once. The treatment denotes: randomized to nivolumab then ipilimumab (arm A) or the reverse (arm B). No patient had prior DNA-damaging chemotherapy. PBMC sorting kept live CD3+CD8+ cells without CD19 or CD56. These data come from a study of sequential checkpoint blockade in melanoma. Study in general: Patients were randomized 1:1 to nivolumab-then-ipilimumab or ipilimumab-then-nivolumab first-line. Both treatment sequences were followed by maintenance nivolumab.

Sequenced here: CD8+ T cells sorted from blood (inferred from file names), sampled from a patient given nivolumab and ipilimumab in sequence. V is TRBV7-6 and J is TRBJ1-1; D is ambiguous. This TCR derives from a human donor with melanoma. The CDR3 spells CASSLDRFSEAFF. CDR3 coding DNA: TGTGCCAGCAGCTTAGACAGATTCTCTGAAGCTTTCTTT.